This T cell receptor beta chain was captured in a study of T cell repertoires in cytomegalovirus infection. Study in general: Alongside well-studied HLA-B-restricted CMV epitopes, recently identified HLA-C-restricted CMV epitopes were also used. Matching HLA type, along with CMV infection, was indicated by public TCR beta signatures. Findings of the study overall: HLA-C-restricted CMV-specific TCR beta clonotypes were dominant in the ex vivo response. Carriers of CMV and the relevant HLA type were discriminated by public TCR beta frequency.

TCRdb itself ran the reads through MiXCR, one entry per CDR3 protein. The data hold some 46,000 distinct CDR3 sequences, with approximately 19% observed a single time. Turning to this clonotype: Its target is not known.

The specimen comprised CD8+ T cells from cultured PBMCs, sampled from culture after CMV antigen stimulation. The origin of this receptor is a human donor in good health (CMV status not recorded). Some clones in this sample may be carry-over from other donors' samples.

CDR3 sequence: CASSQGPGNYEQYF. CDR3 DNA sequence: TGCGCCAGCAGCCAAGGGCCAGGGAACTACGAGCAGTACTTC. The chain links TRBV4-3 to TRBJ2-7; weak D call: TRBD1 (5 bases). The CDR3 loop spans 14 amino acids. Between the trimmed V and J ends, which lost 1 base and 3 bases, there was a span of 10 bases. Germline V gives CDR1 LGHNA, CDR2 YSLEER.